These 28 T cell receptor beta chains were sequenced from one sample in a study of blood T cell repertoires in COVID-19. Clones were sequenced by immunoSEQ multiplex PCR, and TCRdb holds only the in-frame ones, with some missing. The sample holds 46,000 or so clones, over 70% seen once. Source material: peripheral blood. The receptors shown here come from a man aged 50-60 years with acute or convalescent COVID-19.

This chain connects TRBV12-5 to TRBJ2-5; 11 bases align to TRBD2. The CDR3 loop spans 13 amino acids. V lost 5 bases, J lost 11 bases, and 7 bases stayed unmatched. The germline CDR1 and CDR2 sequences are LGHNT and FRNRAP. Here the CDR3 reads CASGIAGGPRQYF. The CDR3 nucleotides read TGTGCTAGTGGTATAGCGGGAGGGCCTCGGCAGTACTTC. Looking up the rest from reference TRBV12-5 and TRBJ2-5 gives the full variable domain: DARVTQTPRHKVTEMGQEVTMRCQPILGHNTVFWYRQTMMQGLELLAYFRNRAPLDDSGMPKDRFSAEMPDATLATLKIQPSEPRDSAVYFCASGIAGGPRQYFGPGTRLLVL.

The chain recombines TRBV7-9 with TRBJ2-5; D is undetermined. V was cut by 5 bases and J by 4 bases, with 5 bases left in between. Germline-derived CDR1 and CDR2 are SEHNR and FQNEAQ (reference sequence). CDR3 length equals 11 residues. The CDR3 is CASSIGETQYF. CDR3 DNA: TGTGCCAGCAGCATCGGAGAGACCCAGTACTTC. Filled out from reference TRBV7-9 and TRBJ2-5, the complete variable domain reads DTGVSQNPRHKITKRGQNVTFRCDPISEHNRLYWYRQTLGQGPEFLTYFQNEAQLEKSRLLSDRFSAERPKGSFSTLEIQRTEQGDSAMYLCASSIGETQYFGPGTRLLVL.

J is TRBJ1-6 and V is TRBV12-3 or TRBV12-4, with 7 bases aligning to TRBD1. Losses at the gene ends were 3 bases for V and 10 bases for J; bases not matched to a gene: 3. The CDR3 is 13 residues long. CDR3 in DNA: TGTGCCAGCAGTTTGACAGGGTGGTCACCCCTCCACTTT. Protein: CASSLTGWSPLHF.

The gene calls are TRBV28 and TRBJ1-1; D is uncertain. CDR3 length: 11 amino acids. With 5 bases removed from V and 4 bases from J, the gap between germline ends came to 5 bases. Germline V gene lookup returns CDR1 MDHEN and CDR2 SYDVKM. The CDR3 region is CASSTTTEAFF. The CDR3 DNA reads TGTGCCAGCAGTACTACCACTGAAGCTTTCTTT.

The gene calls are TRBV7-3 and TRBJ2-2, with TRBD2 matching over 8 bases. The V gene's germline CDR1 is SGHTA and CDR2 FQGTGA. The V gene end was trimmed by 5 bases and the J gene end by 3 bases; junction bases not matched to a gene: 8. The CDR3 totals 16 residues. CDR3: CASSPPRGADTGELFF. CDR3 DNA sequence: TGTGCCAGCAGCCCGCCGCGGGGGGCCGACACCGGGGAGCTGTTTTTT.

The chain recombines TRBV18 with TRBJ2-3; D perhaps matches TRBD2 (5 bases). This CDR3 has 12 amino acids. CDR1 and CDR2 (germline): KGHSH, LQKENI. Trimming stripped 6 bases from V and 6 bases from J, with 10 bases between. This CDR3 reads CASSDSADTQYF. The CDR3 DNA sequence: TGTGCCAGCTCGGACTCTGCGGATACGCAGTATTTT.

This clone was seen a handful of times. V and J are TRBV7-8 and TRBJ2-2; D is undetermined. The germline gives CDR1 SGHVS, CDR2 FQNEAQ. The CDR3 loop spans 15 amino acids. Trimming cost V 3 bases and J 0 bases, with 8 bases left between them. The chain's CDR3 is CASSFVSSNTGELFF. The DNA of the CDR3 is TGTGCCAGCAGCTTCGTCAGTTCGAACACCGGGGAGCTGTTTTTT.

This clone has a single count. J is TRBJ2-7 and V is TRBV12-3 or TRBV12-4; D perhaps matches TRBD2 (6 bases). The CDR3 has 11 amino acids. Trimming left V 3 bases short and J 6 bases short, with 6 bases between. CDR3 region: CASSLRGEQYF. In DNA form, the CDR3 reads TGTGCCAGCAGTTTGCGGGGCGAGCAGTACTTC.

For the CDR3, the DNA is TGTGCCAGCAGCGTTGGGCAGGGTGTCGATGGCTACACCTTC. This encodes CASSVGQGVDGYTF. The chain employs TRBV9 and TRBJ1-2, with D tentatively TRBD1 (5 bases). From germline, CDR1 is SGDLS and CDR2 YYNGEE. The CDR3 is 14 amino acids. Between the trimmed V and J ends, which lost 2 bases and 6 bases, there was a span of 14 bases.

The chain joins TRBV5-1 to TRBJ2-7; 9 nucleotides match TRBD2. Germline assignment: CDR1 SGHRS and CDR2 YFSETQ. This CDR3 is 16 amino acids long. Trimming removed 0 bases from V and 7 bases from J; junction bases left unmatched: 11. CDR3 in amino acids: CASSLDPAGGEEEQYF. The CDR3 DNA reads TGCGCCAGCAGCTTGGATCCAGCGGGAGGTGAAGAGGAGCAGTACTTC.

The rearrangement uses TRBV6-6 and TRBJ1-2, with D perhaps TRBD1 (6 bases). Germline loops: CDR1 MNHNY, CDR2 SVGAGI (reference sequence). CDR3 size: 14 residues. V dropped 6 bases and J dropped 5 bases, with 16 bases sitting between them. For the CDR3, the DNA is TGTGCCAGCAGCCAACAGGGAGTAGGTTATGGCTACACCTTC. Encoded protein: CASSQQGVGYGYTF.

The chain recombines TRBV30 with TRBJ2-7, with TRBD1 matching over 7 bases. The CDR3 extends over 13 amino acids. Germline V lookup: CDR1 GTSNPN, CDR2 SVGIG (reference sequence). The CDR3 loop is CAGIRDSGGEQYF. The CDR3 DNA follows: TGTGCTGGGATCCGGGACAGCGGAGGAGAGCAGTACTTC.

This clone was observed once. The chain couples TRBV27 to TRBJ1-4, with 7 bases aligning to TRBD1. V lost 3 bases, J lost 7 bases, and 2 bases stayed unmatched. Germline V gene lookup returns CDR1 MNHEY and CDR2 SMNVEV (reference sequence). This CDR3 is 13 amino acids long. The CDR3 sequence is CASSLTGTEKLFF. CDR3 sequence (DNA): TGTGCCAGCAGTTTGACAGGGACTGAAAAACTGTTTTTT. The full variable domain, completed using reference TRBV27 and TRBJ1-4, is EAQVTQNPRYLITVTGKKLTVTCSQNMNHEYMSWYRQDPGLGLRQIYYSMNVEVTDKGDVPEGYKVSRKEKRNFPLILESPSPNQTSLYFCASSLTGTEKLFFGSGTQLSVL.

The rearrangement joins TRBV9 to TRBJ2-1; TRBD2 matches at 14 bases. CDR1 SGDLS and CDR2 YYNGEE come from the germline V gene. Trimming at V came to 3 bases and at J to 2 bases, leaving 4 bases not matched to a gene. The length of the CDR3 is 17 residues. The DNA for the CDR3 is TGTGCCAGCAGCGCGGGACTAGCGGGAGTGCCCTACAATGAGCAGTTCTTC. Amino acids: CASSAGLAGVPYNEQFF.

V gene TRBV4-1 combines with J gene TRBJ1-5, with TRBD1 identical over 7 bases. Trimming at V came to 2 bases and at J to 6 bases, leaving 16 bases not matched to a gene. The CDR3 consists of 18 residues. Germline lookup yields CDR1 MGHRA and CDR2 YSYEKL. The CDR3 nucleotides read TGCGCCAGCAGCCAATTCTCGGGCGGACCGACAGGGAGTCAGCCCCAGCATTTT. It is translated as CASSQFSGGPTGSQPQHF.

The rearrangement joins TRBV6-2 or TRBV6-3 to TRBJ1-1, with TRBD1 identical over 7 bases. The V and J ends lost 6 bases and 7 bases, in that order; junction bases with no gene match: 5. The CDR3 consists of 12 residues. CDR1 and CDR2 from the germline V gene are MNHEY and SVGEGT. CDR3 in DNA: TGTGCCAGCAGCGAGACAGGGATTGAAGCTTTCTTT. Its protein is CASSETGIEAFF.

CDR3 in amino acids: CAISESQGVGKLFF. The CDR3 DNA is TGTGCCATCAGTGAAAGTCAGGGGGTGGGAAAACTGTTTTTT. The chain employs TRBV10-3 and TRBJ1-4, with 7 bases lining up with TRBD1. CDR3 size: 14 residues. Germline V gene sequence: CDR1 ENHRY, CDR2 SYGVKD. Unmatched junction bases numbered 8, after V lost 3 bases and J lost 10 bases.

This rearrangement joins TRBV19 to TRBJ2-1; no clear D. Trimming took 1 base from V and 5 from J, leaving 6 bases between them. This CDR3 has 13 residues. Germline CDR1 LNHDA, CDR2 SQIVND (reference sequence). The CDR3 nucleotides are TGTGCCAGTAGTATAGGAGCGAACAATGAGCAGTTCTTC. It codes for CASSIGANNEQFF.

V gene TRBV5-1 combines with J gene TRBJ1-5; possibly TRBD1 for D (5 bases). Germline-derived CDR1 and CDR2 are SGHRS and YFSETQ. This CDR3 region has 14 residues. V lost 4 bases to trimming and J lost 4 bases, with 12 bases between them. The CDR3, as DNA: TGCGCCAGCAGCCTTGACGGGGGGAATCAGCCCCAGCATTTT. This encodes CASSLDGGNQPQHF.

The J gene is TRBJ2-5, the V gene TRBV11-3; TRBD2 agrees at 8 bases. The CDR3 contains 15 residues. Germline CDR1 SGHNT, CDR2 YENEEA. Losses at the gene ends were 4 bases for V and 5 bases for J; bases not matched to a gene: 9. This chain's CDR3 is CASSSGTRRDETQYF. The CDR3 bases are TGTGCCAGCAGCTCCGGGACTAGACGGGATGAGACCCAGTACTTC.

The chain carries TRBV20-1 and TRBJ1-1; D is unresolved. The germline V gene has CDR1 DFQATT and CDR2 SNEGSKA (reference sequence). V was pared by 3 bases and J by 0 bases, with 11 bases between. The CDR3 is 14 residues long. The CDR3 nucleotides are TGCAGTGCTAGTGGCGGACTGATGAACACTGAAGCTTTCTTT. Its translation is CSASGGLMNTEAFF.

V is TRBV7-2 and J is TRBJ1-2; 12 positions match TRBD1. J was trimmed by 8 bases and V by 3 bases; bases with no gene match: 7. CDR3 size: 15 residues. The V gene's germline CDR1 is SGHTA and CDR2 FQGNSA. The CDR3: CASSLGQGAMRGYTF. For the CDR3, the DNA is TGTGCCAGCAGCTTGGGACAGGGGGCAATGAGGGGCTACACCTTC.

CDR3: CASRTGTSGPSSYEQYF. The DNA for the CDR3 is TGCGCCAGCAGAACCGGGACTAGCGGACCGAGCTCCTACGAGCAGTACTTC. The gene calls are TRBV5-1 and TRBJ2-7; 11 nucleotides agree with TRBD2. This CDR3 has 17 amino acids. From germline, CDR1 is SGHRS and CDR2 YFSETQ. Losses at the gene ends were 5 bases for V and 0 bases for J; bases not matched to a gene: 10.

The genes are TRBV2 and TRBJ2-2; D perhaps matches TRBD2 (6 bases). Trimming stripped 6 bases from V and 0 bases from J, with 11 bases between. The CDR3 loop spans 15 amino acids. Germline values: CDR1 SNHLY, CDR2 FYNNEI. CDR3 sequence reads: CASSGGRSNTGELFF. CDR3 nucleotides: TGTGCCAGCAGCGGGGGACGTTCGAACACCGGGGAGCTGTTTTTT.

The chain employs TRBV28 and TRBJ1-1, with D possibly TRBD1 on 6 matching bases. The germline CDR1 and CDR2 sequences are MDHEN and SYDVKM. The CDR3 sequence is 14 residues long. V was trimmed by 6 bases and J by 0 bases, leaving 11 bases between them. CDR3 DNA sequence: TGTGCCAGCAGGTCCGGACAGTTGAACACTGAAGCTTTCTTT. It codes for CASRSGQLNTEAFF.

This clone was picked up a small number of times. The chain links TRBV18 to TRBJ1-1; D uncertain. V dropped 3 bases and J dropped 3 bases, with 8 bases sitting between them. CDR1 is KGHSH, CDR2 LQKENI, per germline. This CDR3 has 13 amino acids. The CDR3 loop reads CASSPERDTEAFF. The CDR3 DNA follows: TGTGCCAGCTCACCGGAGAGGGACACTGAAGCTTTCTTT.

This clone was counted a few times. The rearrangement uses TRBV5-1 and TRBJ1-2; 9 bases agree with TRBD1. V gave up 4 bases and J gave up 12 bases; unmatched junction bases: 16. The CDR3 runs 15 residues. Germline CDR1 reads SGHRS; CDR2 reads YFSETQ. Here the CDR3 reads CASSAEQGASRRDTF. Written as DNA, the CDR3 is TGCGCCAGCAGCGCCGAACAGGGGGCGAGCCGACGTGACACCTTC.

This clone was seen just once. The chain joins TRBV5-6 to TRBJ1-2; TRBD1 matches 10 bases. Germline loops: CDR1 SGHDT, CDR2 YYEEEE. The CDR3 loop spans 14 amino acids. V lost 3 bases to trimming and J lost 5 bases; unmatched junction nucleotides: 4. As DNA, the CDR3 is TGTGCCAGCAGCTGGGGACAGGGGATATATGGCTACACCTTC. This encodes CASSWGQGIYGYTF.